This entry concerns a single T cell receptor (beta chain). Profiling relied on immunoSEQ multiplex PCR, and the TCRdb table lists in-frame clones only, not all of them. The sample holds more than 65,000 clones, 80% to 90% seen once. This CDR3 has 15 residues. Trimming removed 6 bases at V and 4 bases at J, with 16 bases between. Germline-derived CDR1 and CDR2 are MNHNY and SVGAGI (reference sequence). This record comes from a study of T cell responses to AZD1222 COVID-19 vaccine. This sequence was found in an adult in good health. Material: peripheral blood, obtained on day 0 of AZD1222 vaccination. This chain links TRBV6-6 with TRBJ1-3; perhaps TRBD1 as D (5 bases). The CDR3 is CASRPQGGRGNTIYF. The CDR3 DNA reads TGTGCCAGCAGACCCCAGGGAGGAAGGGGAAACACCATATATTTT.